Described below is a single T cell receptor beta chain sequence and its context. A single record per CDR3 protein comes from TCRdb applying MiXCR to the RT-PCR reads. The repertoire holds approximately 170,000 distinct CDR3 sequences, with 30% as singletons. The data stem from a study of patients and donors after allogeneic stem cell transplantation. V was shortened by 6 bases and J by 0 bases, with 14 bases between the two germline ends. Germline V gene sequence: CDR1 LGHNA, CDR2 YNFKEQ. The CDR3 is 15 amino acids. The clonotype originates from a human donor who was either an allogeneic HSCT recipient or a stem cell or donor lymphocyte infusion donor (not recorded which). It is not recorded whose cells these are; they may come from a transplant donor. The chain is built from TRBV4-2 and TRBJ1-1; D perhaps matches TRBD1 (6 bases). Sequencing was carried out using blood, either unsorted or a sorted T cell fraction (not recorded which). The CDR3 sequence is CASRLRQALNTEAFF. CDR3 coding DNA: TGTGCCAGCAGACTTAGACAGGCCCTGAACACTGAAGCTTTCTTT.